These 29 T cell receptor beta chains originate from one sample sequenced in a study of beta chain features in type 1 diabetes. What was sequenced were expressed TCRB transcripts, since all of the isolated RNA had been reverse transcribed. TCRdb's copy holds only in-frame clones and misses some; the assay was immunoSEQ multiplex PCR. The sample has some 160,000 clones, roughly 9% seen once. Sequences were obtained from central memory CD4+ T cells from blood. These receptors came from a woman in her late teens or twenties in good health.

This chain links TRBV11-2 with TRBJ2-3, with D unresolved. The CDR3 extends over 13 amino acids. The germline V gene has CDR1 SGHAT and CDR2 FQNNGV. Trimming pared 1 base from V and 5 bases from J, leaving 7 bases between. CDR3 region: CASSLAPRDTQYF. The DNA for the CDR3 is TGTGCCAGCAGCTTAGCGCCGAGAGATACGCAGTATTTT.

This chain links TRBV18 with TRBJ2-6; D remains ambiguous. The CDR3 extends over 16 amino acids. Trimming removed 3 bases from V and 0 bases from J, with 9 bases in between. CDR1 and CDR2 from the germline V gene are KGHSH and LQKENI. The CDR3 spells CASSPLIVSGANVLTF. The CDR3 nucleotides are TGTGCCAGCTCACCGCTTATAGTCTCTGGGGCCAACGTCCTGACTTTC.

V is TRBV5-1 and J is TRBJ2-1; TRBD2 matches at 13 bases. The CDR3 consists of 18 residues. In germline, CDR1 is SGHRS, CDR2 YFSETQ. Germline trimming cut 4 bases from V and 2 bases from J; bases unmatched to any gene: 9. The CDR3 DNA follows: TGCGCCAGCAGCGGAGGGACTAGCGGGGTGGGGACCTACAATGAGCAGTTCTTC. This translates into CASSGGTSGVGTYNEQFF.

This clone has more than one count but fewer than ten. The V gene is TRBV7-2, the J gene TRBJ2-1, with 10 bases that match TRBD2. This CDR3 is 15 amino acids long. CDR1 is SGHTA, CDR2 FQGNSA, per germline. J gave up 9 bases and V 5 bases, and 10 bases lay outside the gene matches. CDR3 bases: TGTGCCAGCAGCGCTAGCGGGGGCCATAATCGTGAGCAGTTCTTC. This codes for CASSASGGHNREQFF. The variable domain in full, completed from reference TRBV7-2 and TRBJ2-1, reads GAGVSQSPSNKVTEKGKDVELRCDPISGHTALYWYRQSLGQGLEFLIYFQGNSAPDKSGLPSDRFSAERTGGSVSTLTIQRTQQEDSAVYLCASSASGGHNREQFFGPGTRLTVL.

The chain joins TRBV11-2 to TRBJ2-3; D is unresolved. Trimming cost V 2 bases and J 2 bases, with 8 bases left between them. The CDR3 loop spans 14 amino acids. Germline V gives CDR1 SGHAT, CDR2 FQNNGV. This CDR3 reads CASSLRRTTDTQYF. CDR3 nucleotides: TGTGCCAGCAGCTTACGGAGAACCACAGATACGCAGTATTTT.

The chain combines TRBV7-2 with TRBJ2-5; 10 positions match TRBD2. The CDR3 has 17 amino acids. V shed 3 bases and J 1 base; nucleotides not matched to a gene: 8. The germline V gene has CDR1 SGHTA and CDR2 FQGNSA. The DNA for the CDR3 is TGTGCCAGCAGCTTCCTAGCGGGGGCCCTCATCCAAGAGACCCAGTACTTC. Translating gives CASSFLAGALIQETQYF.

This clone appeared a few times. This chain uses TRBV4-1 with TRBJ2-2; TRBD2 agrees at 7 bases. V trimming: 1 base; J trimming: 6 bases; junction bases outside the gene matches: 8. The V gene's germline CDR1 is MGHRA and CDR2 YSYEKL. The CDR3 is 16 amino acids. CDR3 amino acids: CASSQAESAGSGELFF. In DNA, the CDR3 is TGCGCCAGCAGCCAAGCTGAGTCAGCGGGGTCCGGGGAGCTGTTTTTT.

The chain couples TRBV23-1 to TRBJ1-1; 7 positions agree with TRBD1. TRBV23-1 is filed as an ORF, its function uncertain. This CDR3 region has 14 residues. V was pared by 0 bases and J by 8 bases, with 6 bases of the junction left unmatched. CDR3 protein: CASSQSWQGEEAFF. The DNA of the CDR3 is TGCGCCAGCAGTCAATCGTGGCAGGGGGAAGAAGCTTTCTTT.

The V call is TRBV7-2, the J call TRBJ1-1, with D possibly matching TRBD1 (5 bases). With 3 bases removed from V and 1 base from J, the gap between germline ends came to 9 bases. The CDR3 extends over 14 amino acids. Germline V gene lookup returns CDR1 SGHTA and CDR2 FQGNSA. The CDR3 DNA sequence: TGTGCCAGCAGCTTGGAGGGGAAGAACACTGAAGCTTTCTTT. Residues: CASSLEGKNTEAFF.

The chain recombines TRBV11-2 with TRBJ2-1; 7 positions match TRBD2. V was clipped by 3 bases and J by 5 bases; unmatched bases: 1. This CDR3 is 13 amino acids long. Germline CDR1 and CDR2: SGHAT and FQNNGV. The CDR3 region is CASSFAGDNEQFF. The DNA for the CDR3 is TGTGCCAGCAGCTTCGCGGGGGACAATGAGCAGTTCTTC.

This clone came up a few times. This chain joins TRBV7-2 and TRBJ2-5, with TRBD2 matching 7 bases. Germline V gives CDR1 SGHTA, CDR2 FQGNSA. With V trimmed by 0 bases and J by 7 bases, 8 bases remained unmatched. This CDR3 spans 15 amino acids. In DNA, the CDR3 is TGTGCCAGCAGCTTAGCCAGCGGGGACCTAGGGACCCAGTACTTC. It specifies CASSLASGDLGTQYF.

This clone was counted only a few times. The V gene is TRBV7-2, the J gene TRBJ2-5, with D tentatively TRBD1 (6 bases). Trimming pared 2 bases from V and 4 bases from J, leaving 17 bases between. Looked up from germline, CDR1 is SGHTA and CDR2 is FQGNSA. CDR3 length: 16 amino acids. The CDR3 loop is CASSLRQAGRGETQYF. Here the CDR3 DNA reads TGTGCCAGCAGCTTACGACAGGCAGGTCGGGGAGAGACCCAGTACTTC.

This clone was observed a few times. The chain uses TRBV9 and TRBJ1-5; 8 positions match TRBD1. The CDR3 has 13 residues. Trimming took 4 bases from V and 8 from J; bases not matched to a gene: 5. From germline, CDR1 is SGDLS and CDR2 YYNGEE. The CDR3 region has the DNA TGTGCCAGCAGCTTGACAGGGGACGAGCCCCAGCATTTT. Protein sequence: CASSLTGDEPQHF.

This clone appeared a few times. This rearrangement joins TRBV4-3 to TRBJ2-1; D is perhaps TRBD2 (7 bases). The CDR3 covers 17 residues. With 0 bases removed from V and 5 bases from J, the gap between germline ends came to 17 bases. CDR1 is LGHNA, CDR2 YSLEER, per germline. The CDR3 protein is CASSQDLGTGGHNEQFF. In DNA form, the CDR3 reads TGCGCCAGCAGCCAAGATCTGGGGACCGGGGGGCACAATGAGCAGTTCTTC.

This clone has a handful of counts. Written as DNA, the CDR3 is TGTGCCGGACTGACAGGGGGGAACACTGAAGCTTTCTTT. It codes for CAGLTGGNTEAFF. V usage is TRBV30 and J usage is TRBJ1-1; 9 bases line up with TRBD1. Germline trimming cut 8 bases from V and 1 base from J; bases unmatched to any gene: 5. In germline, CDR1 is GTSNPN, CDR2 SVGIG (reference sequence). The CDR3 has 13 residues.

This clone was counted between two and nine times. The J gene is TRBJ2-7, the V gene TRBV30; 12 bases map to TRBD2. This CDR3 spans 14 amino acids. V was pared by 2 bases and J by 6 bases, with 5 bases of the junction left unmatched. Germline V gives CDR1 GTSNPN, CDR2 SVGIG (reference sequence). The CDR3 protein is CAWSLAGGPGEQYF. The CDR3 DNA sequence: TGTGCCTGGAGTCTAGCGGGGGGGCCGGGCGAGCAGTACTTC.

This clone was seen at least ten times. The rearrangement joins TRBV6-6 to TRBJ1-1; a possible D gene is TRBD1 (5 bases). Germline loops: CDR1 MNHNY, CDR2 SVGAGI (reference sequence). V was cut by 6 bases and J by 6 bases, with 20 bases left in between. This CDR3 spans 15 amino acids. DNA of the CDR3: TGTGCCAGCAGCCGCGGGGGAGACGAAAACTCTGAAGCTTTCTTT. Its protein product is CASSRGGDENSEAFF.

This clone has just a few counts. The genes are TRBV9 and TRBJ2-7, with D possibly matching TRBD2 (5 bases). Germline CDR1 and CDR2: SGDLS and YYNGEE. Deletions cut 0 bases from V and 5 bases from J, with 12 bases between. The CDR3 has 14 residues. The CDR3 DNA sequence: TGTGCCAGCAGCGTAGGTGGAGGCAGCCACGAGCAGTACTTC. Protein sequence: CASSVGGGSHEQYF.

This clone was observed a few times. The chain is built from TRBV5-1 and TRBJ2-7; D not resolved. Deletions cut 1 base from V and 3 bases from J, with 8 bases between. The CDR3 consists of 13 residues. Germline assignment: CDR1 SGHRS and CDR2 YFSETQ. CDR3 in amino acids: CASSLSPSYEQYF. The CDR3 bases are TGCGCCAGCAGCTTGAGCCCTAGCTACGAGCAGTACTTC.

The chain links TRBV9 to TRBJ2-5; 10 positions agree with TRBD1. J was trimmed by 4 bases and V by 4 bases; bases with no gene match: 7. The length of the CDR3 is 15 residues. Looked up from germline, CDR1 is SGDLS and CDR2 is YYNGEE. The CDR3 coding sequence is TGTGCCAGCAGCCCCGGGACAGGGGCACGAGAGACCCAGTACTTC. This codes for CASSPGTGARETQYF.

The chain carries TRBV11-1 and TRBJ2-1, with 11 bases aligning to TRBD2. The CDR3 totals 14 residues. V lost 5 bases and J lost 9; bases outside the gene matches: 6. In germline, CDR1 is SGHAT, CDR2 FQDESV (reference sequence). The CDR3 bases are TGTGCCAGCAGCACCTTTAGCGGGGGGGTTGAGCAGTTCTTC. Translated: CASSTFSGGVEQFF.

A few counts support this clone. This rearrangement joins TRBV11-2 to TRBJ1-1; 10 bases are a match to TRBD1. The germline gives CDR1 SGHAT, CDR2 FQNNGV. Trimming took 6 bases from V and 6 from J; bases not matched to a gene: 4. This CDR3 comprises 13 residues. DNA for the CDR3: TGTGCCAGCAGTAGGGACAGGGGCGCTGAAGCTTTCTTT. Translated: CASSRDRGAEAFF.

This clone was seen only a few times. The gene calls are TRBV7-2 and TRBJ2-3; no definite D call. Germline lookup yields CDR1 SGHTA and CDR2 FQGNSA. The CDR3 totals 11 residues. The V end lost 6 bases, the J end lost 3 bases, and 4 bases lay between the germline ends. The CDR3 here is CASSTTDTQYF. The DNA of the CDR3 is TGTGCCAGCAGTACAACAGATACGCAGTATTTT.

This clone has more than one count but fewer than ten. This sequence joins TRBV19 and TRBJ2-1, with D perhaps TRBD1 (6 bases). V dropped 4 bases and J dropped 2 bases, with 12 bases sitting between them. The CDR3 is 15 residues long. Germline CDR1 is LNHDA and CDR2 is SQIVND (reference sequence). CDR3 nucleotide sequence: TGTGCCAGTAGTACCGACAGGTTTCCCTACAATGAGCAGTTCTTC. It encodes CASSTDRFPYNEQFF.

This clone was seen a few times. This chain joins TRBV6-4 and TRBJ2-1; 7 bases line up with TRBD2. Germline trimming cut 6 bases from V and 0 bases from J; bases unmatched to any gene: 2. The germline V gene has CDR1 MRHNA and CDR2 SNTAGT. The CDR3 extends over 14 amino acids. In DNA, the CDR3 is TGTGCCAGCAGCCGGGGGGACTCCTACAATGAGCAGTTCTTC. Amino acids: CASSRGDSYNEQFF.

This sequence joins TRBV7-2 and TRBJ2-7; 7 bases align to TRBD1. V shed 5 bases and J 3 bases; nucleotides not matched to a gene: 10. This CDR3 is built from 15 residues. The germline gives CDR1 SGHTA, CDR2 FQGNSA. CDR3 residues: CASSSPGQRNYEQYF. CDR3 in DNA: TGTGCCAGCAGCAGTCCGGGACAGAGGAACTACGAGCAGTACTTC.

In its sample, this clone was seen a few times. The chain combines TRBV7-2 with TRBJ2-1; TRBD2 might be the D (5 bases). The CDR3 consists of 11 residues. Trimming took 5 bases from V and 8 from J, leaving 7 bases between them. Germline CDR1 is SGHTA and CDR2 is FQGNSA. Here the CDR3 reads CASSQRDEQFF. The CDR3 DNA sequence: TGTGCCAGCAGCCAGAGGGATGAGCAGTTCTTC.

The chain combines TRBV5-4 with TRBJ1-2; no clear D gene. This CDR3 region has 13 residues. Germline CDR1 reads SGHNT; CDR2 reads YYREEE (reference sequence). The ends were cut back, 4 bases at V and 3 bases at J, with 10 bases in the middle. As DNA, the CDR3 is TGTGCCAGCAGCGTGTCACGAGACTATGGCTACACCTTC. This encodes CASSVSRDYGYTF.

This chain joins TRBV10-3 and TRBJ2-5; D ambiguous. The V end lost 0 bases, the J end lost 5 bases, and 4 bases lay between the germline ends. The CDR3 runs 12 residues. CDR1 and CDR2 (germline): ENHRY, SYGVKD. CDR3 bases: TGTGCCATCAGTGAGTCATCGGAGACCCAGTACTTC. It is translated as CAISESSETQYF.